One sample yielded the 7 T cell receptor beta chains listed below, sequenced in a study of cytotoxic CD8 clonotypes in ibrutinib-treated CLL (dated by TCRdb to the early 2020s). What the time point label conveys for this sample: about 11 months on ibrutinib. Libraries were built with the immunoSEQ multiplex PCR assay. TCRdb retrieved this table from immuneACCESS and kept in-frame rearrangements only. Not all clones are present; in checked studies, unresolved V genes account for under half, and no reason is known for the remainder. The sample includes roughly 220,000 clones, with about four fifths observed a single time. Together, the top ten hold over 9.5% of the sample. The sample in question was PBMCs, obtained after 12 months of ibrutinib treatment. The receptors here all came from a human donor with chronic lymphocytic leukemia.

This clone was counted only a few times. The V and J genes are TRBV4-1 and TRBJ2-3; D uncertain. Trimming took off 1 base at V and 0 bases at J, with 8 bases between the two ends. The CDR3 is 15 residues long. Germline V gene sequence: CDR1 MGHRA, CDR2 YSYEKL. CDR3 in DNA: TGCGCCAGCAGCCAAGGGGATAGTAGCACAGATACGCAGTATTTT. Amino acid sequence: CASSQGDSSTDTQYF.

V and J are TRBV28 and TRBJ2-7; 11 bases agree with TRBD2. The germline V gene encodes CDR1 MDHEN and CDR2 SYDVKM. The CDR3 is 15 residues long. V lost 4 bases to trimming and J lost 7 bases; unmatched junction nucleotides: 9. The DNA of the CDR3 is TGTGCCAGCAGTTCTCCGGGACTAGCGGCCTCAGAGCAGTACTTC. Translating gives CASSSPGLAASEQYF.

This rearrangement joins TRBV18 to TRBJ1-5; a weak D match, TRBD1 (6 bases). The germline V and J ends were trimmed by 4 bases and 0 bases, with 13 bases remaining between them. This CDR3 spans 16 amino acids. Germline V gene data show CDR1 as KGHSH and CDR2 as LQKENI. For the CDR3, the DNA is TGTGCCAGCTCACTCTCCGGGACACCTAGCAATCAGCCCCAGCATTTT. This codes for CASSLSGTPSNQPQHF.

This chain connects TRBV2 to TRBJ1-2; the match to TRBD1 covers 7 bases. The ends lost 5 bases at V and 2 bases at J; junction bases unmatched: 5. CDR3 size: 14 residues. Germline V gene data show CDR1 as SNHLY and CDR2 as FYNNEI. The CDR3 sequence: CASSSGTVNYGYTF. CDR3 nucleotide sequence: TGTGCCAGCAGTTCCGGGACAGTAAACTATGGCTACACCTTC.

This chain connects TRBV25-1 to TRBJ1-4; D is ambiguous. Germline lookup yields CDR1 MGHDK and CDR2 SYGVNS. The CDR3 extends over 15 amino acids. Trimming removed 2 bases at V and 8 bases at J, with 15 bases between. DNA of the CDR3: TGTGCCAGCAGTGAAGGGCAACACCGCGGAGAAAAACTGTTTTTT. It translates to CASSEGQHRGEKLFF. The variable domain in full, completed from reference TRBV25-1 and TRBJ1-4, reads EADIYQTPRYLVIGTGKKITLECSQTMGHDKMYWYQQDPGMELHLIHYSYGVNSTEKGDLSSESTVSRIRTEHFPLTLESARPSHTSQYLCASSEGQHRGEKLFFGSGTQLSVL.

The chain employs TRBV18 and TRBJ1-1; TRBD1 matches 9 bases. The V gene end was trimmed by 2 bases and the J gene end by 6 bases; junction bases not matched to a gene: 7. Germline values: CDR1 KGHSH, CDR2 LQKENI. The CDR3 is 15 amino acids. This chain's CDR3 is CASSPVGQGYAEAFF. The DNA for the CDR3 is TGTGCCAGCTCACCAGTTGGACAGGGGTACGCTGAAGCTTTCTTT. The variable domain in full, with the rest retrieved from reference TRBV18 and TRBJ1-1, is NAGVMQNPRHLVRRRGQEARLRCSPMKGHSHVYWYRQLPEEGLKFMVYLQKENIIDESGMPKERFSAEFPKEGPSILRIQQVVRGDSAAYFCASSPVGQGYAEAFFGQGTRLTVV.

As DNA, the CDR3 is TGTGCCAGCAGCGTATCCCCGCGGGACAGGGGTGGCTACCAAGAGACCCAGTACTTC. Residues: CASSVSPRDRGGYQETQYF. The rearrangement links TRBV9 to TRBJ2-5; TRBD1 matches at 10 bases. Germline loops: CDR1 SGDLS, CDR2 YYNGEE. The CDR3 loop spans 19 amino acids. V was pared by 1 base and J by 0 bases, with 12 bases of the junction left unmatched.